These 21 T cell receptor beta chains came from one sample sequenced in a study of T cells in tuberculosis. Clones were sequenced by immunoSEQ multiplex PCR, and TCRdb holds only the in-frame ones, with some missing. The data show around 25,000 clones, with approximately 92% seen just once and roughly a sixth held by the top ten. Sequencing input: PBMCs. The source is a donor aged 10 to 29 with latent tuberculosis or without tuberculosis infection. Some clones in this sample may be carry-over from other donors' samples.

This clone appeared a few times. The chain carries TRBV5-5 and TRBJ2-7; D perhaps matches TRBD1 (5 bases). This CDR3 has 15 residues. The germline CDR1 and CDR2 sequences are SGHKS and YYEKEE (reference sequence). V gave up 0 bases and J gave up 6 bases, with 16 bases separating them. CDR3 sequence reads: CASSLAARAVGEQYF. CDR3 DNA sequence: TGTGCCAGCAGCTTGGCTGCCAGGGCGGTCGGCGAGCAGTACTTC.

This sequence joins TRBV5-1 and TRBJ2-1, with D tentatively TRBD2 (6 bases). Trimming removed 1 base at V and 0 bases at J, with 8 bases between. The CDR3 sequence is 15 residues long. CDR1 SGHRS and CDR2 YFSETQ come from the germline V gene. The CDR3 here is CASSLTSRSYNEQFF. The CDR3 DNA sequence: TGCGCCAGCAGCTTGACTAGCCGCTCCTACAATGAGCAGTTCTTC.

The rearrangement links TRBV6-5 to TRBJ1-2, with a tentative D call TRBD1 (5 bases). The V end was cut by 8 bases, the J end by 1 base, with 11 bases between. The CDR3 totals 13 residues. Per the germline V gene, CDR1 is MNHEY and CDR2 is SVGAGI. CDR3 region: CASLDTVNYGYTF. In DNA, the CDR3 is TGTGCCAGCTTGGACACCGTTAACTATGGCTACACCTTC.

The chain combines TRBV6-6 with TRBJ2-1, with D perhaps TRBD2 (5 bases). Looked up from germline, CDR1 is MNHNY and CDR2 is SVGAGI (reference sequence). V lost 3 bases and J 3 bases, leaving 12 bases between the germline ends. The CDR3 has 15 residues. CDR3 protein: CASSYREMVYNEQFF. DNA for the CDR3: TGTGCCAGCAGTTATCGGGAAATGGTCTACAATGAGCAGTTCTTC.

The CDR3 region is CASNTGGAHAQAFF. In nucleotides, the CDR3 is TGTGCCAGCAACACGGGAGGGGCGCACGCCCAAGCTTTCTTT. The chain couples TRBV25-1 to TRBJ1-1, with a weak D call TRBD1 (5 bases). V was trimmed by 7 bases and J by 9 bases, leaving 21 bases between them. This CDR3 contains 14 residues. CDR1 is MGHDK and CDR2 is SYGVNS in the germline V gene.

This chain joins TRBV19 and TRBJ2-5; TRBD2 might be the D (6 bases). V lost 7 bases and J 3 bases, leaving 18 bases between the germline ends. Germline CDR1 is LNHDA and CDR2 is SQIVND (reference sequence). This CDR3 has 15 residues. CDR3 coding DNA: TGTGCCAGTAAACCCGAGCTAGCGAGGAAAGAGACCCAGTACTTC. Protein: CASKPELARKETQYF.

J is TRBJ2-1 and V is TRBV19, with 8 bases fitting TRBD1. The ends lost 6 bases at V and 7 bases at J; junction bases unmatched: 8. Germline V CDR1 and CDR2: LNHDA, SQIVND (reference sequence). The length of the CDR3 is 14 residues. This CDR3 is CASSGQGKINEQFF. CDR3 sequence (DNA): TGTGCCAGTAGCGGACAGGGAAAGATTAATGAGCAGTTCTTC.

This sequence joins TRBV5-1 and TRBJ2-3; 7 bases align to TRBD2. Looked up from germline, CDR1 is SGHRS and CDR2 is YFSETQ. This CDR3 is 16 amino acids long. V trimming: 0 bases; J trimming: 6 bases; junction bases outside the gene matches: 10. The CDR3 reads CASSLVGRALLDTQYF. CDR3 nucleotides: TGCGCCAGCAGCTTGGTTGGGAGGGCTCTACTTGATACGCAGTATTTT.

The V gene is TRBV7-9, the J gene TRBJ2-7, with 10 bases matching TRBD1. Germline lookup yields CDR1 SEHNR and CDR2 FQNEAQ (reference sequence). This CDR3 contains 17 residues. Trimming took 1 base from V and 2 from J; bases not matched to a gene: 8. In DNA form, the CDR3 reads TGTGCCAGCAGCTTAGTGAAGCCGGGACAGGGGACCTACGAGCAGTACTTC. It yields the protein CASSLVKPGQGTYEQYF.

The chain has TRBV29-1 and TRBJ1-2; perhaps TRBD1 as D (6 bases). Germline V lookup: CDR1 SQVTM, CDR2 ANQGSEA. V lost 1 base to trimming and J lost 5 bases, with 23 bases between them. The length of the CDR3 is 17 residues. The CDR3 DNA sequence: TGCAGCGTTGAAGGTGACCATGGGGGGGCGTACCGATATGGCTACACCTTC. This gives the protein CSVEGDHGGAYRYGYTF.

J is TRBJ1-1 and V is TRBV30; D gene unclear. V lost 0 bases and J 2 bases, leaving 7 bases between the germline ends. This CDR3 has 13 amino acids. The germline CDR1 and CDR2 sequences are GTSNPN and SVGIG (reference sequence). The CDR3 sequence: CAWSVRGNTEAFF. CDR3 DNA: TGTGCCTGGAGTGTACGCGGTAACACTGAAGCTTTCTTT.

The rearrangement joins TRBV2 to TRBJ2-3; 10 nucleotides align to TRBD1. Germline V CDR1 and CDR2: SNHLY, FYNNEI. The CDR3 consists of 16 residues. The V segment lost 7 bases and the J segment 6 bases; nucleotides outside the gene matches: 13. DNA of the CDR3: TGTGCCAGCACCTCTCGGGACAGGGGACCCTCCGATACGCAGTATTTT. Amino acids: CASTSRDRGPSDTQYF.

The chain joins TRBV7-9 to TRBJ2-7; 11 nucleotides line up with TRBD1. With 3 bases clipped from V and 3 bases from J, the junction kept 1 base outside the gene matches. This CDR3 is 14 amino acids long. Looked up from germline, CDR1 is SEHNR and CDR2 is FQNEAQ (reference sequence). This CDR3 is CASSLGQGVYEQYF. The DNA for the CDR3 is TGTGCCAGCAGCTTGGGACAGGGGGTCTACGAGCAGTACTTC. Full variable domain (outside the CDR3, taken from reference TRBV7-9 and TRBJ2-7): DTGVSQNPRHKITKRGQNVTFRCDPISEHNRLYWYRQTLGQGPEFLTYFQNEAQLEKSRLLSDRFSAERPKGSFSTLEIQRTEQGDSAMYLCASSLGQGVYEQYFGPGTRLTVT.

V gene TRBV7-9 combines with J gene TRBJ1-5, with D maybe TRBD1 (6 bases). Germline CDR1 is SEHNR and CDR2 is FQNEAQ (reference sequence). The V and J ends lost 3 bases and 2 bases respectively, with 17 bases between them. The length of the CDR3 is 17 residues. This CDR3 is CASSFYTGLDGNQPQHF. The CDR3 DNA reads TGTGCCAGCAGCTTTTACACAGGGCTTGATGGCAATCAGCCCCAGCATTTT.

V usage is TRBV4-3 and J usage is TRBJ2-3; D uncertain. V lost 6 bases and J lost 6, with 16 bases in between. In germline, CDR1 is LGHNA, CDR2 YSLEER. This CDR3 is 14 amino acids long. The chain's CDR3 is CASSILASMDTQYF. In nucleotides, the CDR3 is TGCGCCAGCAGTATATTGGCCAGTATGGATACGCAGTATTTT.

The rearrangement joins TRBV7-3 to TRBJ2-1, with TRBD2 matching over 14 bases. CDR1 and CDR2 (germline): SGHTA, FQGTGA. CDR3 length equals 17 residues. J was trimmed by 6 bases and V by 5 bases; bases with no gene match: 9. CDR3 protein: CASSPGGLAGVLNEQFF. The DNA of the CDR3 is TGTGCCAGCAGCCCCGGGGGACTAGCGGGAGTCCTCAATGAGCAGTTCTTC.

V usage is TRBV6-4 and J usage is TRBJ2-2; D perhaps matches TRBD2 (7 bases). This CDR3 is built from 14 residues. V lost 4 bases to trimming and J lost 5 bases, with 11 bases between them. The V gene's germline CDR1 is MRHNA and CDR2 SNTAGT. The CDR3 protein is CASSAAGATGELFF. The CDR3 nucleotides are TGTGCCAGCAGTGCGGCGGGGGCGACCGGGGAGCTGTTTTTT.

This CDR3 reads CAWSVRKGGPEKLFF. CDR3 bases: TGTGCCTGGAGTGTAAGGAAAGGCGGGCCGGAAAAACTGTTTTTT. The chain carries TRBV30 and TRBJ1-4; no clear D. Germline CDR1 reads GTSNPN; CDR2 reads SVGIG (reference sequence). This CDR3 spans 15 amino acids. V was clipped by 0 bases and J by 8 bases, with 16 bases between them.

The J gene is TRBJ2-1, the V gene TRBV11-2, with 12 bases identical to TRBD2. There are 16 residues in the CDR3. Per germline, CDR1 SGHAT and CDR2 FQNNGV. Trimming cost V 0 bases and J 6 bases; bases outside gene matches: 3. The CDR3 protein is CASSLDATSGSNEQFF. DNA of the CDR3: TGTGCCAGCAGCTTAGACGCGACTAGCGGGAGCAATGAGCAGTTCTTC.

The chain combines TRBV11-2 with TRBJ2-3; TRBD2 matches 13 bases. The V gene's germline CDR1 is SGHAT and CDR2 FQNNGV. J lost 6 bases, V lost 5 bases, and 11 bases had no gene match. The CDR3 runs 17 residues. The DNA of the CDR3 is TGTGCCAGCAGCGAACGACAACCGGGACTAGCGGGGGATACGCAGTATTTT. This gives the protein CASSERQPGLAGDTQYF.

The chain has TRBV7-8 and TRBJ1-2; 8 bases are shared with TRBD1. In germline, CDR1 is SGHVS, CDR2 FQNEAQ. This CDR3 is 21 amino acids long. J gave up 4 bases and V 1 base, and 23 bases lay outside the gene matches. CDR3 sequence: CASSLEVGSGIQGDRGYGYTF. CDR3 DNA: TGTGCCAGCAGCTTAGAAGTCGGTTCGGGCATACAGGGGGATAGGGGCTATGGCTACACCTTC.